This T cell receptor (beta chain) was sequenced for a study of metastatic and nonmetastatic thyroid tumors. At the level of the study: The study looked at repertoires side by side in blood and in tumor or nodule tissue from malignant and benign thyroid patients. Study observations and caveats: Within blood and tumor, benign nodules reportedly had significantly lower TCR beta diversity than malignant thyroid tumors did.

Thyroid surgery had not been preceded by any treatment in any patient. On this clone itself: What it binds is not known.

In the study's own analysis: To classify distant metastasis in papillary thyroid cancer, a model was built from CDR3 differences across clinicopathological groups. TCRdb re-called the PCR reads with MiXCR. Clone size and V and J calls follow TCRdb, not the original study. The data show around 42,000 clones, about 12% seen once. This TCR was recovered from a male donor with papillary thyroid cancer or a benign thyroid nodule (not recorded which). Some clones in this sample may be carry-over from other donors' samples. Sequencing was done on a sample of blood.

CDR3 in DNA: TGTGCCAGCAGCTTAGATAGGACAGGGCCGCAGTACTTC. It encodes CASSLDRTGPQYF. The chain combines TRBV11-2 with TRBJ2-7, with 8 bases lining up with TRBD1. J was trimmed by 9 bases and V by 0 bases; bases with no gene match: 4. Germline V gene lookup returns CDR1 SGHAT and CDR2 FQNNGV. The CDR3 consists of 13 residues.